Presented here are 5 T cell receptor beta chains from one specimen sequenced in a study of cytomegalovirus exposure and HLA in healthy donors. PCR used 60 Vbeta primers and 13 Jbeta primers. Produced via immunoSEQ multiplex PCR; TCRdb's table is partial and in-frame only. Of under 200,000 clones in the sample, roughly 79% were seen once. Sequenced sample: PBMCs. Receptor source: a woman aged 45-65 years in good health and CMV-seronegative.

The chain is built from TRBV2 and TRBJ2-1; possibly TRBD2 for D (5 bases). This CDR3 spans 15 amino acids. The ends were cut back, 2 bases at V and 4 bases at J, with 12 bases in the middle. The germline CDR1 and CDR2 sequences are SNHLY and FYNNEI. The CDR3: CASSERTAWYNEQFF. The DNA of the CDR3 is TGTGCCAGCAGTGAACGGACTGCGTGGTACAATGAGCAGTTCTTC.

The rearrangement uses TRBV12-1 and TRBJ1-1. TRBV12-1 constitutes a pseudogene. The CDR3 covers 16 residues. The chain's CDR3 is CASSFERAPRNTEAFF. The CDR3 DNA follows: TGTGCCAGCAGCTTTGAGAGGGCCCCCCGGAACACTGAAGCTTTCTTT.

This clone showed up just a few times. The chain carries TRBV18 and TRBJ2-2; TRBD2 matches 11 bases. The J segment lost 0 bases and the V segment lost 0 bases, leaving 6 bases of the junction unmatched. Germline V gene lookup returns CDR1 KGHSH and CDR2 LQKENI. The CDR3 has 19 residues. This CDR3 is CASSPPLAGGTTNTGELFF. In DNA form, the CDR3 reads TGTGCCAGCTCACCACCGCTAGCGGGAGGAACGACGAACACCGGGGAGCTGTTTTTT. The full variable domain, with the rest looked up from reference TRBV18 and TRBJ2-2, is NAGVMQNPRHLVRRRGQEARLRCSPMKGHSHVYWYRQLPEEGLKFMVYLQKENIIDESGMPKERFSAEFPKEGPSILRIQQVVRGDSAAYFCASSPPLAGGTTNTGELFFGEGSRLTVL.

V and J are TRBV6-6 and TRBJ2-7; TRBD1 aligns across 8 bases. Germline V CDR1 and CDR2: MNHNY, SVGAGI (reference sequence). This CDR3 region has 14 residues. V lost 5 bases, J lost 2 bases, and 5 bases stayed unmatched. CDR3 sequence reads: CASSLGDRTYEQYF. CDR3 DNA: TGTGCCAGCAGTCTGGGGGACAGGACCTACGAGCAGTACTTC.

The chain employs TRBV2 and TRBJ2-7; TRBD1 matches at 10 bases. Germline V gives CDR1 SNHLY, CDR2 FYNNEI. There are 16 residues in the CDR3. Unmatched junction bases numbered 11, after V lost 6 bases and J lost 3 bases. CDR3 DNA sequence: TGTGCCAGCAGAGTGAGGGGGACAGGGGCCTACTACGAGCAGTACTTC. Protein: CASRVRGTGAYYEQYF. Variable domain in full (rest from reference TRBV2 and TRBJ2-7): EPEVTQTPSHQVTQMGQEVILRCVPISNHLYFYWYRQILGQKVEFLVSFYNNEISEKSEIFDDQFSVERPDGSNFTLKIRSTKLEDSAMYFCASRVRGTGAYYEQYFGPGTRLTVT.